These 13 T cell receptor beta chains were all obtained from the same sample, sequenced in a study of T cells in localized non-small cell lung cancer. Sequencing used immunoSEQ multiplex PCR; TCRdb keeps in-frame clones, though not all of them. The table records roughly 24,000 clones, 81% of them present only once. The material sequenced was peripheral blood, taken before any cancer treatment. The receptors derive from a man aged 40 to 70 with stage III squamous cell lung carcinoma.

The J gene is TRBJ2-7, the V gene TRBV2; weak D call: TRBD1 (6 bases). The germline gives CDR1 SNHLY, CDR2 FYNNEI. CDR3 size: 15 residues. The V and J ends lost 5 bases and 4 bases respectively, with 18 bases between them. CDR3 in amino acids: CASSQTSGQRYEQYF. DNA for the CDR3: TGTGCCAGCAGTCAAACCTCGGGACAAAGATACGAGCAGTACTTC.

This clone was recorded only once. The chain has TRBV11-2 and TRBJ1-6, with D perhaps TRBD1 (6 bases). This CDR3 comprises 15 residues. Trimming removed 4 bases at V and 7 bases at J, with 14 bases between. Germline CDR1 and CDR2: SGHAT and FQNNGV. The CDR3 reads CASSSGTIANSPLHF. The CDR3 DNA follows: TGTGCCAGCAGCTCAGGGACAATAGCAAATTCACCCCTCCACTTT.

The chain combines TRBV5-1 with TRBJ2-7, with no clear D. The length of the CDR3 is 13 residues. CDR1 and CDR2 (germline): SGHRS, YFSETQ. Trimming took off 2 bases at V and 4 bases at J, with 10 bases between the two ends. DNA for the CDR3: TGCGCCAGCAGCTTAACGACAAATTACGAGCAGTACTTC. This gives the protein CASSLTTNYEQYF.

This clone was seen just once. The chain combines TRBV5-1 with TRBJ1-1; 9 nucleotides line up with TRBD1. The trim removed 1 base at V and 4 bases at J, leaving 5 bases unmatched. The CDR3 sequence is 15 residues long. Germline V gene data show CDR1 as SGHRS and CDR2 as YFSETQ. CDR3 sequence (DNA): TGCGCCAGCAGCTTGTCGACAGGGGGACGCACTGAAGCTTTCTTT. Protein product: CASSLSTGGRTEAFF.

The chain combines TRBV28 with TRBJ1-6; possibly TRBD1 for D (6 bases). V lost 3 bases to trimming and J lost 0 bases, with 12 bases between them. The CDR3 extends over 17 amino acids. Germline V CDR1 and CDR2: MDHEN, SYDVKM. CDR3 sequence: CASSLRGQSSYNSPLHF. The CDR3, as DNA: TGTGCCAGCAGTTTGCGTGGACAGAGCTCCTATAATTCACCCCTCCACTTT.

The chain employs TRBV9 and TRBJ1-1; D is unclear. Trimming removed 1 base at V and 1 base at J, with 8 bases between. Per the germline V gene, CDR1 is SGDLS and CDR2 is YYNGEE. The CDR3 extends over 14 amino acids. CDR3 sequence reads: CASSVKGANTEAFF. The CDR3 region has the DNA TGTGCCAGCAGCGTAAAGGGAGCGAACACTGAAGCTTTCTTT.

The chain employs TRBV5-1 and TRBJ1-2, with D possibly being TRBD1 (5 bases). The CDR3 extends over 17 amino acids. The germline V and J ends were trimmed by 4 bases and 4 bases, with 23 bases remaining between them. CDR1 is SGHRS, CDR2 YFSETQ, per germline. The CDR3 here is CASSPSHGAGGFYGYTF. CDR3 sequence (DNA): TGCGCCAGCAGCCCCAGCCACGGGGCAGGAGGATTCTATGGCTACACCTTC.

This chain connects TRBV25-1 to TRBJ2-1; 13 bases match TRBD2. This CDR3 contains 17 residues. Germline assignment: CDR1 MGHDK and CDR2 SYGVNS. V shed 1 base, J shed 10 bases, and the junction held 10 bases outside the gene matches. In DNA, the CDR3 is TGTGCCAGCAGTGAATCCGGGACTAGCGGGACTCCCCGGGAGCAGTTCTTC. It specifies CASSESGTSGTPREQFF.

The chain employs TRBV7-9 and TRBJ2-5, with TRBD2 as a possible D gene (6 bases). V lost 2 bases and J 5 bases, leaving 15 bases between the germline ends. Germline V gene data show CDR1 as SEHNR and CDR2 as FQNEAQ (reference sequence). The CDR3 is 15 residues long. The DNA for the CDR3 is TGTGCCAGCAGCTTAAGACTAGGGGCGCTGGAGACCCAGTACTTC. Its protein is CASSLRLGALETQYF.

This chain links TRBV19 with TRBJ1-5; 7 nucleotides align to TRBD1. V gave up 4 bases and J gave up 5 bases; unmatched junction bases: 8. The length of the CDR3 is 15 residues. Looked up from germline, CDR1 is LNHDA and CDR2 is SQIVND (reference sequence). For the CDR3, the DNA is TGTGCCAGTAGTAACGGGGAGGGGGCGTATCAGCCCCAGCATTTT. Its protein is CASSNGEGAYQPQHF. The full variable domain, rest sourced from reference TRBV19 and TRBJ1-5, is DGGITQSPKYLFRKEGQNVTLSCEQNLNHDAMYWYRQDPGQGLRLIYYSQIVNDFQKGDIAEGYSVSREKKESFPLTVTSAQKNPTAFYLCASSNGEGAYQPQHFGDGTRLSIL.

The rearrangement joins TRBV10-2 to TRBJ1-1; the D gene is possibly TRBD1 (5 bases). The ends were cut back, 6 bases at V and 4 bases at J, with 18 bases in the middle. The CDR3 is made up of 15 amino acids. The germline V gene encodes CDR1 WSHSY and CDR2 SAAADI. The CDR3 loop reads CASRSGLIGGTEAFF. DNA of the CDR3: TGCGCCAGCAGGTCCGGACTTATCGGGGGCACTGAAGCTTTCTTT.

The table lists this clone with a count of one. The CDR3 DNA reads TGTGCCAGCAGCCCGCACGGGGGAGCGGGAAGGTTCGACGAGCAGTACTTC. Translated: CASSPHGGAGRFDEQYF. The rearrangement uses TRBV11-1 and TRBJ2-7, with 7 bases matching TRBD2. Per the germline V gene, CDR1 is SGHAT and CDR2 is FQDESV (reference sequence). The J segment lost 5 bases and the V segment lost 5 bases, leaving 18 bases of the junction unmatched. The CDR3 totals 17 residues.

This clone is judged medium-sized (0.01 to 0.1%). CDR3 bases: TGTGCCTGGAGTGTAGGGGGCACTGAAGCTTTCTTT. Its protein product is CAWSVGGTEAFF. The chain has TRBV30 and TRBJ1-1; D is possibly TRBD1 (6 bases). V lost 0 bases, J lost 4 bases, and 6 bases lay in between. The CDR3 has 12 amino acids. Germline values: CDR1 GTSNPN, CDR2 SVGIG (reference sequence).